This TCR beta chain was identified during a study of blood T cells in healthy people across ages (dated by TCRdb to between 2015 and 2016). Background for the entire study: In model experiments, template switching captured roughly one uniquely barcoded TCR beta cDNA molecule for every two T cells. Using deep sequencing normalized with unique cDNA molecular identifiers, the study measured how TCR beta repertoire diversity changes with age. Donors were grouped into four age groups: young (average roughly 16 years), middle-aged (around 39), aged (around 66) and long-lived (around 80). Donors of different ages were randomly distributed across sequencing lanes to avoid experimental bias. Two additional independent replicas of 1 million unique cDNA reads from the same blood draw were analyzed for two donors (one aged 18 to 30 and one aged 80 or older).

On this clonotype itself: It has no known antigen specificity. No quality values exist for individual bases; no much larger clone is one base distant.

Systemically healthy Caucasian individuals from Russia, around 39 in total and aged about 6 to 100 years, were included as donors. Each donor gave ten milliliters of peripheral blood, collected into EDTA-treated Vacutainer tubes. PBMCs were isolated by Ficoll-Paque density-gradient centrifugation, with at least 7 million obtained per sample. Trizol reagent was used to extract total RNA from PBMCs, with at least 5.5 micrograms per sample. Naive CD45RAhigh/CD27high T cell percentages were measured by flow cytometry on a PBMC aliquot from every donor. Receptors were amplified or captured by 5' RACE. Reads for this sample came from an Illumina HiSeq 2500. The second PCR ran for roughly 7 to 11 cycles and used a J-beta primer mix along with a sample-barcoded 5' primer. A unique molecular identifier was introduced onto each TCR beta cDNA molecule by a template-switch 5' adaptor carrying 12 random nucleotides. Each sample yielded at least 3 million CDR3-containing paired-end reads. First-strand cDNA was synthesized from all RNA with the Mint cDNA synthesis kit, primed by a TRBC-specific oligonucleotide. Following uracil-DNA glycosylase treatment, a first 18-cycle PCR with universal primers M1SS and BC2_uni_R was performed on all cDNA. The study's processing was this. For normalization, 1 million high-quality reads, each with a distinct molecular identifier, were randomly selected from each sample. Instead of being binned into consensus sequences, reads that shared molecular identifiers were thrown out. MiTCR, set to a Q25 quality threshold and the strictest error-elimination algorithm, was used for CDR3 identification, clonotype clustering and error correction. A nonparametric unseen species model using Euler transformation provided a lower-bound estimate of total TCR beta diversity. Starting from the raw public reads, TCRdb applied fastp trimming at Q25, assembled clones with MiXCR and retained in-frame beta chains. Records with the same CDR3 protein are collapsed into one entry carrying the most frequent genes and DNA. TCRdb assigned the V and J calls; the authors' analysis was not used. This sample gives roughly 680,000 distinct CDR3 sequences in total; about 52% of them show up just once. In total, the top ten clones hold around a third of the sample.

What the study reported, not specific to this receptor: Observed TCR beta diversity per million T cells fell roughly linearly with age, and a significant reduction was already apparent by age roughly 41. Donor CMV infection status was unknown, potentially confounding age-related changes in expanded clonotypes. Since profiling was done on bulk unsorted PBMCs, naive and antigen-experienced compartments could not be conclusively compared. Estimates of total diversity based on one million sequenced T cells were regarded as lower bounds and as underestimates. Compared with the aged group, more naive CD4+ T cells, fewer expanded clones and increased TCR diversity were shown by the long-lived group, suggesting age selection. The percentage of naive T cells measured by flow cytometry correlated strongly with observed TCR beta diversity.

V and J are trimmed by 6 bases and 9 bases, and the gene matches miss 4 bases of the junction. The germline V gene (reference sequence) yields MNHNY for CDR1 and SVGAGI for CDR2. CDR3 length: 12 amino acids, cysteine to phenylalanine. Only the CDR3 DNA stays, 36 bases, in frame from base 1. The clonotype comes from a woman aged 55-69 years in good health. Material for sequencing was blood. The chain joins TRBV6-6 to TRBJ2-1; a stretch of 8 junction bases matches TRBD1. The CDR3 has the sequence CASRRQGLEQFF. The DNA is as follows: TGTGCCAGCAGACGACAGGGGCTTGAGCAGTTCTTC.